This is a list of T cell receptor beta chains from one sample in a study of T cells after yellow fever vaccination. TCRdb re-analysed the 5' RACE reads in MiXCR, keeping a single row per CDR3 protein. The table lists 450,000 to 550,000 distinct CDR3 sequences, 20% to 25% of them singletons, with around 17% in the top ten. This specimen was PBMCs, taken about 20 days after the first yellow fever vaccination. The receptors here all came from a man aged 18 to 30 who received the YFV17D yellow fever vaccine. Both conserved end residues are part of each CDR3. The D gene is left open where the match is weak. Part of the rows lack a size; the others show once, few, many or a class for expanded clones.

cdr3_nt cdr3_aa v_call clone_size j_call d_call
TGCAGTGCTAGAGAAGGTGGACACGGGGAGCTGTTTTTT CSAREGGHGELFF TRBV20-1 - TRBJ2-2 -
TGTGCCATCAGTGAGTCGTTGGGGTCGTCCTACAATGAGCAGTTCTTC CAISESLGSSYNEQFF TRBV10-3 - TRBJ2-1 -
TGTGCCAGCAGCTTAATACCCAGCTCCTACGAGCAGTACTTC CASSLIPSSYEQYF TRBV11-2 - TRBJ2-7 -
TGTGCCAGCAGAACACAGGGGGGTTTGGACACCGGGGAGCTGTTTTTT CASRTQGGLDTGELFF TRBV7-2 once TRBJ2-2 TRBD1
TGCGCCAGCGCTGGGAACCTAGCGGGGGACAATGAGCAGTTCTTC CASAGNLAGDNEQFF TRBV5-1 - TRBJ2-1 TRBD2
TGTGCCAGCAGCATCATCAAGGGCCAAGCTTTCTTT CASSIIKGQAFF TRBV12-3/TRBV12-4 few TRBJ1-1 -
TGTGCCAGCAGCGTAGGGGGGCGACAGGGGTACCAAGAGACCCAGTACTTC CASSVGGRQGYQETQYF TRBV9 - TRBJ2-5 TRBD1
TGTGCCAGCAGCGTAAGACAGGGGGCTAATGAAAAACTGTTTTTT CASSVRQGANEKLFF TRBV9 few TRBJ1-4 TRBD1
TGTGCCAGCAGCCGAACAGGGTCAGAAGCTTTCTTT CASSRTGSEAFF TRBV7-9 - TRBJ1-1 -
TGCAGTGCCGTGACATGGCGGGGGGGCCCTGTAGAGACCCAGTACTTC CSAVTWRGGPVETQYF TRBV20-1 few TRBJ2-5 TRBD2
TGTGCCAGCAGTTTTGGGCCGAGTGATACCACAGATACGCAGTATTTT CASSFGPSDTTDTQYF TRBV28 few TRBJ2-3 -
TGCAGCGTTAACCTGGCGGGGGACCAAAACATTCAGTACTTC CSVNLAGDQNIQYF TRBV29-1 - TRBJ2-4 TRBD2
TGCAGGCCGACTAGCGGGGCTAGCACAGATACGCAGTATTTT CRPTSGASTDTQYF TRBV20-1 - TRBJ2-3 TRBD2
TGCGCCAGCAGCCAAGGCTCCAAGGACATTCAGTACTTC CASSQGSKDIQYF TRBV4-3 - TRBJ2-4 -
TGTGCCAGCAGTGCCGCTACTCAGACAGGGATCAACTATGGCTACACCTTC CASSAATQTGINYGYTF TRBV28 many TRBJ1-2 TRBD1
TGTGCCAGCAGTTTAGCGGGTGTCTCCTACGAGCAGTACTTC CASSLAGVSYEQYF TRBV12-3/TRBV12-4 many TRBJ2-7 -
TGTGCCAGCAGCTTTCAGCCGGCCGCGACCGGGGAGCTGTTTTTT CASSFQPAATGELFF TRBV7-2 many TRBJ2-2 -
TGTGCCAGCAGCTTAGCAGGCGGCAGGGTGACAGATACGCAGTATTTT CASSLAGGRVTDTQYF TRBV7-2 few TRBJ2-3 -
TGTGCCATCAGTGCGGGACAGAAAAATGAAAAACTGTTTTTT CAISAGQKNEKLFF TRBV10-3 many TRBJ1-4 TRBD1
TGTGCCAGCAGTCAAACTACAGGGGCAGATACGCAGTATTTT CASSQTTGADTQYF TRBV6-2/TRBV6-3 few TRBJ2-3 TRBD1
TGTGCCAGCAGCGCCCACCCCGTTTCGGGGGCTGAAAGTCAGCCCCAGCATTTT CASSAHPVSGAESQPQHF TRBV11-2 - TRBJ1-5 -
TGTGCCAGCAGCGCACAGGGGAGAAGTCAGCCCCAGCATTTT CASSAQGRSQPQHF TRBV12-3/TRBV12-4 few TRBJ1-5 TRBD1
TGTGCCAGCAGCTTAGGAGACGTCGGTCGACTGTTTTTT CASSLGDVGRLFF TRBV7-9 few TRBJ1-4 -
TGTGCCAGCAGTCCCACGGGACTCCAAGAGACCCAGTACTTC CASSPTGLQETQYF TRBV7-3 many TRBJ2-5 -
TGTGCCAGCAGTTCGGGACTAGCGGGGGAGCAGTACTTC CASSSGLAGEQYF TRBV7-2 - TRBJ2-7 TRBD2
TGTGCCAGCAGCTTAGAAGACACTGAGCAGTTCTTC CASSLEDTEQFF TRBV7-9 few TRBJ2-1 -
TGTGCCAGCAGTGAATCGGGTTCCTATGGCTACACCTTC CASSESGSYGYTF TRBV6-1 - TRBJ1-2 -
TGTGCCAGCAGTTCAGAGAATCAGCCCCAGCATTTT CASSSENQPQHF TRBV27 few TRBJ1-5 -
TGTGCCAGCGGTTACCGGGACAACGCTAATCAGCCCCAGCATTTT CASGYRDNANQPQHF TRBV2 - TRBJ1-5 -
TGTGCCAGCAGCCAAGTCAGCTTGAACACTGAAGCTTTCTTT CASSQVSLNTEAFF TRBV14 few TRBJ1-1 -
TGTGCCAGCAGGTCCTTGGCAGGGGCAGGAAACACCATATATTTT CASRSLAGAGNTIYF TRBV12-3/TRBV12-4 - TRBJ1-3 -
TGTGCCAGCAGCCAGCGGGACTCCGGAGCCGGGGAGCTGTTTTTT CASSQRDSGAGELFF TRBV3-1 - TRBJ2-2 -
TGTGCCAGCAGCTTAAGGAGGCAGGGACGAGCTTTCTTT CASSLRRQGRAFF TRBV7-2 few TRBJ1-1 -
TGTGCCAGCAGCTTACAGGGTTATTCACCCCTCCACTTT CASSLQGYSPLHF TRBV7-2 few TRBJ1-6 -
TGTGCCAGCAGTTTAATAGGGCCTACGGTACAAGAGACCCAGTACTTC CASSLIGPTVQETQYF TRBV27 few TRBJ2-5 -
TGTGCCAGCAGCCAGCCCAGGACAGGGCATTCACCCCTCCACTTT CASSQPRTGHSPLHF TRBV4-2 - TRBJ1-6 TRBD1
TGTGCCAGCAGCTTGGCGGGCCACGGGAACTACGAGCAGTACTTC CASSLAGHGNYEQYF TRBV5-6 - TRBJ2-7 -
TGTGCCAGCAGCTTTCCCCCGGGGCAGGGGGCGCGGGAGCAGTTCTTC CASSFPPGQGAREQFF TRBV7-9 - TRBJ2-1 TRBD1
TGTGCCAGCAGCCAAAAAGCAGCCCCGAGCACAGATACGCAGTATTTT CASSQKAAPSTDTQYF TRBV3-1 - TRBJ2-3 -
TGTGCCACCAGCACCTGGGGTAACACAGATACGCAGTATTTT CATSTWGNTDTQYF TRBV15 few TRBJ2-3 -
TGTGCCAGCAGCCGACAGGGAGAAAGCTCCTACGAGCAGTACTTC CASSRQGESSYEQYF TRBV9 once TRBJ2-7 TRBD1